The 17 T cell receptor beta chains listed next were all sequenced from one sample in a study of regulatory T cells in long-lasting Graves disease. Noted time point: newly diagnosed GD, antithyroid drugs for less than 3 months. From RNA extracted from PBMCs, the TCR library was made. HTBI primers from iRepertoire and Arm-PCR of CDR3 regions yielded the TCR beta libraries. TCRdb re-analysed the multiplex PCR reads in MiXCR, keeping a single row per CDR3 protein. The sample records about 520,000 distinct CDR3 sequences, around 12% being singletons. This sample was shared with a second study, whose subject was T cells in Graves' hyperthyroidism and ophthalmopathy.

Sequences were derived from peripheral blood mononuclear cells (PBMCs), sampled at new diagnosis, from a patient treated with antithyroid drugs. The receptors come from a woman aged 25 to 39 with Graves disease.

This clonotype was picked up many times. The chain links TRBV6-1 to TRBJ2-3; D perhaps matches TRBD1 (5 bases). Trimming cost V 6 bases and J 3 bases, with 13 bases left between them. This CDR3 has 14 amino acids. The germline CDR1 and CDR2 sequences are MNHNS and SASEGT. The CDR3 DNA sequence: TGTGCCAGCAGCTCCCCTGGGGCGACAGATACGCAGTATTTT. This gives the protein CASSSPGATDTQYF.

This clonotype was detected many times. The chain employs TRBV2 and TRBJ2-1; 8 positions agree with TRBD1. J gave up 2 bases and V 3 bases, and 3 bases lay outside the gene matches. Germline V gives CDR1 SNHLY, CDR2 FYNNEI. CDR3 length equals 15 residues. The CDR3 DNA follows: TGTGCCAGCAGTGATTCCAGGGGGCCCTACAATGAGCAGTTCTTC. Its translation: CASSDSRGPYNEQFF.

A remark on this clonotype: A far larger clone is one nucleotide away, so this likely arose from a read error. CDR3 loop: CASIGLAAYNEQFF. The CDR3 coding sequence is TGTGCCAGCATTGGACTAGCGGCCTACAATGAGCAGTTCTTC. The rearrangement links TRBV2 to TRBJ2-1; 10 nucleotides align to TRBD2. V shed 7 bases, J shed 2 bases, and the junction held 2 bases outside the gene matches. The germline V gene encodes CDR1 SNHLY and CDR2 FYNNEI. The CDR3 is 14 amino acids.

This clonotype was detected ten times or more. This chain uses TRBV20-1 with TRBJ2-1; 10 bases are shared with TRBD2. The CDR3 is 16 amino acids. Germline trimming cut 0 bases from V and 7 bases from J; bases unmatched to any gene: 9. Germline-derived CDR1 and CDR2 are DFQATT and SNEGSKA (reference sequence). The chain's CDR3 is CSARDQLAGERNEQFF. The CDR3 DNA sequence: TGCAGTGCTAGAGATCAGCTAGCGGGAGAAAGGAATGAGCAGTTCTTC.

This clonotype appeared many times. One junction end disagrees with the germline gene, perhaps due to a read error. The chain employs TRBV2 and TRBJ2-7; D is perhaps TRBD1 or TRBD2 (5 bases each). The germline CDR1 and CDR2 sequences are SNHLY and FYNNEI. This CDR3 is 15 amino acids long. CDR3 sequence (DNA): TGTGCCAGCAATGAACAAGGCAGGGACCTCTACGAGCAGTACTTC. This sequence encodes CASNEQGRDLYEQYF. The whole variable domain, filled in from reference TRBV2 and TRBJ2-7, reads EPEVTQTPSHQVTQMGQEVILRCVPISNHLYFYWYRQILGQKVEFLVSFYNNEISEKSEIFDDQFSVERPDGSNFTLKIRSTKLEDSAMYFCASNEQGRDLYEQYFGPGTRLTVT.

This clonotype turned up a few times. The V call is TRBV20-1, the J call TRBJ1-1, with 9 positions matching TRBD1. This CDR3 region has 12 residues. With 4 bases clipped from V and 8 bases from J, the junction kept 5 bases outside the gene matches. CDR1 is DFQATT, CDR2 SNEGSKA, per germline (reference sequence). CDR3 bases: TGCAGTGCTACGACAGGGGGTAGGGAAGCTTTCTTT. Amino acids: CSATTGGREAFF.

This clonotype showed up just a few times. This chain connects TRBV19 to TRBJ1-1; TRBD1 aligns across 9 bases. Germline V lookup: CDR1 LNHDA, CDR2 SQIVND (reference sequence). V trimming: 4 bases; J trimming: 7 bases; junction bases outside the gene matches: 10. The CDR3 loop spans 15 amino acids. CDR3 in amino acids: CASSTFGDRDDEAFF. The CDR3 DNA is TGTGCCAGTAGTACCTTTGGGGACAGGGACGATGAAGCTTTCTTT.

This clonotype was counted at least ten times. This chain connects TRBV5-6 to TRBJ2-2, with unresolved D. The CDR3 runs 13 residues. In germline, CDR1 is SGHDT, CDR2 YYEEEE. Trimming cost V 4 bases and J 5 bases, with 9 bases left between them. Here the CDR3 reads CASSLMATGELFF. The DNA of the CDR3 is TGTGCCAGCAGCCTAATGGCTACCGGGGAGCTGTTTTTT.

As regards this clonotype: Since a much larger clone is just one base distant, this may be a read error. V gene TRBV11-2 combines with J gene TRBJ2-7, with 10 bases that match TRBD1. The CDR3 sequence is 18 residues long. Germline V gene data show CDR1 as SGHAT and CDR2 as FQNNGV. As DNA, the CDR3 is TGTGCCAGCAGCTCATACCCCGGGACAGGGGAGGATGGGTACGAGCAGTCCTTC. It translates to CASSSYPGTGEDGYEQSF.

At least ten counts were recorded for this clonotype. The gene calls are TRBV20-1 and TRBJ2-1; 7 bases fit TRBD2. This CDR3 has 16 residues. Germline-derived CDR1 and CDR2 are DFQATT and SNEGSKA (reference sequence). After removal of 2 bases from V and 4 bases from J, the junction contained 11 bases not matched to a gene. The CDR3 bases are TGCAGTGCTAGAAAGAGAGAGGGAGGGTTTTACAATGAGCAGTTCTTC. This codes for CSARKREGGFYNEQFF.

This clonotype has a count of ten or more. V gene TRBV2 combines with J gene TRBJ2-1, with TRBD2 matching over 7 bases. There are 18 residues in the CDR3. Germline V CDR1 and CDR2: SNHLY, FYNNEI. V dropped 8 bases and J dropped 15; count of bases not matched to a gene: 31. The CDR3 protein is CASFPEGPRIGRVRGLFF. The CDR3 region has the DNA TGTGCCAGCTTCCCTGAGGGCCCCCGAATAGGGAGGGTAAGAGGTCTGTTCTTC.

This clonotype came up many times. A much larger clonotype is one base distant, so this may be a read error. CDR3 in DNA: TGTGCCAGCAGCTTAGTCACGAACACTGAAGCTTTCTTT. Amino acid sequence: CASSLVTNTEAFF. V and J are TRBV7-9 and TRBJ1-1, with D hard to call. V shed 1 base and J shed 1 base, with 4 bases lying between them. From germline, CDR1 is SEHNR and CDR2 FQNEAQ (reference sequence). The length of the CDR3 is 13 residues.

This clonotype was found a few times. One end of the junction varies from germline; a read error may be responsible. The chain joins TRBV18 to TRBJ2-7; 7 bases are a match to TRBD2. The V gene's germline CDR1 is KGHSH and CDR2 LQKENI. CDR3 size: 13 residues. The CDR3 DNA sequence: TGTGCCAGCTCAGTGGGAGGGCCCGTCGAGCGGTACTTC. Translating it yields CASSVGGPVERYF.

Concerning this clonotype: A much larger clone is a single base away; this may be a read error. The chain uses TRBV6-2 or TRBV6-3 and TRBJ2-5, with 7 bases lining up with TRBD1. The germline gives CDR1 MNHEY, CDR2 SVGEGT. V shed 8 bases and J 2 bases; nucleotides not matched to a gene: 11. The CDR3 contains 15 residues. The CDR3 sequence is CASRRDRANQETQYF. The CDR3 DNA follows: TGTGCCAGCCGTCGAGACAGGGCTAATCAAGAGACCCAGTACTTC.

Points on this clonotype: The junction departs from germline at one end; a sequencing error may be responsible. Here the CDR3 DNA reads TGTGCCAGCAGTTTCCACCCGGCCCCGGAGTCCTTT. It specifies CASSFHPAPESF. This sequence joins TRBV7-9 and TRBJ1-1, with D uncertain. The CDR3 spans 12 residues. Germline V gives CDR1 SEHNR, CDR2 FQNEAQ (reference sequence).

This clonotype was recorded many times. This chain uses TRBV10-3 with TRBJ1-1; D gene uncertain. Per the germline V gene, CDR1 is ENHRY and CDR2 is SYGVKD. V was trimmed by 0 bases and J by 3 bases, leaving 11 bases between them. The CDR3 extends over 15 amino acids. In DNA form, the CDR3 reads TGTGCCATCAGTGAGTCCGATCTTCTCCACACTGAAGCTTTCTTT. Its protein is CAISESDLLHTEAFF.

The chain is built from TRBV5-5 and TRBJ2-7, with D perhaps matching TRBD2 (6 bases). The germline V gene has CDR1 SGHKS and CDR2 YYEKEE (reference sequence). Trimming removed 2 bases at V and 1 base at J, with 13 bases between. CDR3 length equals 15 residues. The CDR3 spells CASSLRDLLSYEQYF. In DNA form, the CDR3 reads TGTGCCAGCAGCTTAAGGGACTTACTTTCCTACGAGCAGTACTTC. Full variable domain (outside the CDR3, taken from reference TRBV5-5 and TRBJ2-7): DAGVTQSPTHLIKTRGQQVTLRCSPISGHKSVSWYQQVLGQGPQFIFQYYEKEERGRGNFPDRFSARQFPNYSSELNVNALLLGDSALYLCASSLRDLLSYEQYFGPGTRLTVT.